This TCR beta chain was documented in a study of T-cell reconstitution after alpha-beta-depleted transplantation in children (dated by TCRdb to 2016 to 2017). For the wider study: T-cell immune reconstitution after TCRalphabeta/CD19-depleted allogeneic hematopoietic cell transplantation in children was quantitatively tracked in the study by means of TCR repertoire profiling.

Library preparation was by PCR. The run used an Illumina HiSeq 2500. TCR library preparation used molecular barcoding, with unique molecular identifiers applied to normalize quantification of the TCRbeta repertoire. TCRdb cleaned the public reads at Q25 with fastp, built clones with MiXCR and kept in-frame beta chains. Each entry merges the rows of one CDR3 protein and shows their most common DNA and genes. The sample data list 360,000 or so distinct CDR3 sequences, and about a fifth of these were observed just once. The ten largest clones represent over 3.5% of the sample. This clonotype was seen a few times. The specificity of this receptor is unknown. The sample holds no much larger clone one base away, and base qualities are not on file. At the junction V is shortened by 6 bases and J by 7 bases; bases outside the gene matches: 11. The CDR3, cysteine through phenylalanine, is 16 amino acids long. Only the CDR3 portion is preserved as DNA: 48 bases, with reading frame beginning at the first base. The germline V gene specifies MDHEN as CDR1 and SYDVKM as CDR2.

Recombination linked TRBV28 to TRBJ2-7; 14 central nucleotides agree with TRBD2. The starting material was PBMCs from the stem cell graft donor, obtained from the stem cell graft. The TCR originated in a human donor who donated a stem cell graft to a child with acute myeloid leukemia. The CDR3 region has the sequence CASRGLAGEGVREQYF. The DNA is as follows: TGTGCCAGCAGGGGACTAGCGGGAGAGGGGGTGCGGGAGCAGTACTTC.